This T cell receptor (beta chain) was profiled in a study of tumor-infiltrating lymphocytes in primary liver carcinoma. Study as a whole: Primary liver carcinoma, confirmed by histopathology, was surgically resected.

The V and J ends lost 5 bases and 2 bases respectively, with 16 bases between them. The CDR3 extends over 15 amino acids. Germline loops: CDR1 MNHNY, CDR2 SVGAGI (reference sequence). Study observations and caveats: In the absence of sorting, bulk samples left CD4+ and CD8+ repertoires uncompared. Tumors reached a significantly greater top-250-clone fraction than blood did (p = 0.039).

Blood RNA originated from unsorted whole blood, with germline DNA additionally extracted. About this clonotype: Its target is unknown.

With approximately 470 ng total RNA as template and a constant-region primer, TCR beta cDNA was made. Three nested multiplex PCR rounds of slightly modified ARM-PCR generated TCR beta libraries. TRBV1-TRBV30 forward primers paired with a C-beta reverse primer were used in the first two PCR rounds, which ran roughly 9 cycles each. TCRdb analysed the multiplex PCR reads with MiXCR anew, one entry per CDR3 protein. The sample shows 190,000 or so distinct CDR3 sequences, about two thirds of them seen only once. The clonotype was recovered from a woman aged 60-75 years with primary liver carcinoma and hepatitis B virus infection. This chain links TRBV6-6 with TRBJ2-7; D is unresolved. The sequenced material came from peripheral blood. The CDR3 nucleotides are TGTGCCAGCAGTCCGGCCCCTTTGGGGACCTACGAGCAGTACTTC. Amino acids: CASSPAPLGTYEQYF.